One and the same sample provided the 6 T cell receptor beta chains below, sequenced in a study of T-cell reconstitution after alpha-beta-depleted transplantation in children. Preparation of the TCRbeta library used unique molecular identifiers. TCRdb re-analysed the PCR reads in MiXCR, keeping a single row per CDR3 protein. Seen here are about 610,000 distinct CDR3 sequences, 8% to 11% observed once, and the top ten hold about 4.3%. Specimen: PBMCs from the stem cell graft donor, collected from the stem cell graft. These receptors originate from a human donor who donated a stem cell graft to a child with acute myeloid leukemia.

About this clonotype itself: A much larger clone sits a single nucleotide away, making a read error possible. This rearrangement joins TRBV5-1 to TRBJ2-1; 11 bases map to TRBD2. The CDR3 length is 15 residues. V shed 4 bases, J shed 5 bases, and the junction held 5 bases outside the gene matches. Germline V CDR1 and CDR2: SGHRS, YFSETQ. CDR3: CASSTGLAANNEQFF. The CDR3 DNA is TGCGCCAGCAGCACGGGACTAGCGGCCAACAATGAGCAGTTCTTC.

The rearrangement joins TRBV20-1 to TRBJ2-7; TRBD1 might be the D (6 bases). This CDR3 has 12 residues. Per the germline V gene, CDR1 is DFQATT and CDR2 is SNEGSKA (reference sequence). V lost 5 bases and J lost 4, with 12 bases in between. CDR3 sequence (DNA): TGCAGTGCTCGGCAGGGGTTGTACGAGCAGTACTTC. Translated, it gives CSARQGLYEQYF.

The chain uses TRBV20-1 and TRBJ2-3; unclear D gene. V was trimmed by 3 bases and J by 4 bases, leaving 17 bases between them. Germline CDR1 reads DFQATT; CDR2 reads SNEGSKA (reference sequence). CDR3 size: 15 residues. The CDR3 is CSASLGGVVADTQYF. CDR3 sequence (DNA): TGCAGTGCTAGTTTAGGCGGAGTGGTGGCAGATACGCAGTATTTT.

The chain employs TRBV7-2 and TRBJ1-2, with TRBD1 matching over 7 bases. Germline V gene data show CDR1 as SGHTA and CDR2 as FQGNSA. Losses at the gene ends were 5 bases for V and 5 bases for J; bases not matched to a gene: 8. This CDR3 has 14 amino acids. The CDR3 here is CASSADTGAYGYTF. The CDR3 DNA is TGTGCCAGCAGCGCCGACACAGGGGCTTATGGCTACACCTTC.

This clonotype was seen a handful of times. The chain couples TRBV28 to TRBJ2-3; 8 positions agree with TRBD2. J was trimmed by 5 bases and V by 5 bases; bases with no gene match: 9. The CDR3 length is 15 residues. Germline V lookup: CDR1 MDHEN, CDR2 SYDVKM. CDR3 amino acids: CASSPLAGTGDTQYF. CDR3 sequence (DNA): TGTGCCAGCAGTCCTTTAGCGGGAACGGGAGATACGCAGTATTTT.

This clonotype was detected many times. The CDR3: CATSRGGTAGGQDTQYF. The DNA of the CDR3 is TGTGCCACCAGCAGAGGAGGAACAGCGGGAGGGCAAGATACGCAGTATTTT. The chain is built from TRBV15 and TRBJ2-3; 10 positions agree with TRBD2. CDR3 length equals 17 residues. Germline V gives CDR1 LNHNV, CDR2 YYDKDF (reference sequence). V dropped 1 base and J dropped 5; count of bases not matched to a gene: 9.